The next 28 T cell receptor beta chains were all read from a single sample in a study of tissue T cells after allogeneic stem cell transplantation. Method: immunoSEQ multiplex PCR; TCRdb's copy keeps in-frame clones and lacks some. The table has 4,000 to 5,000 clones, 55% to 60% seen once; the top ten hold about 30%. Indicated time point: mouse harvest day 7 after allogeneic transplant. Mouse grafts combined 10^7 T-cell-depleted bone marrow cells with 10^6 splenic CD5+ T cells. The sequencing sample was made of spleen. The receptors stem from a female BALB/c mouse given C57BL/6 T cells with graft-versus-host disease after an allogeneic hematopoietic cell transplant.

Of note for this clone: Gene names and germline refer to mouse. The read ends 1 residue before the CDR3 terminus; that terminus is restored from the germline J gene. The chain combines TRBV15 with TRBJ1-4, with a tentative D call TRBD1 (5 bases). Between the trimmed V and J ends, which lost 3 bases and 3 bases, there was a span of 8 bases. There are 14 residues in the CDR3. Germline assignment: CDR1 SGHND and CDR2 FRSKSL. This chain's CDR3 is CASSLRGANERLFF. CDR3 bases read: TGTGCCAGCAGTTTGAGGGGTGCCAACGAAAGATTATTT.

Note on this clone: Gene labels here are mouse ones. The observed sequence ends 1 residue before the CDR3 terminus, with the missing tail filled in from the germline J gene. This chain uses TRBV12-1 with TRBJ2-2, with TRBD2 matching 9 bases. The CDR3 runs to 16 residues. V gave up 0 bases and J gave up 0 bases; unmatched junction bases: 1. CDR1 SGHSN and CDR2 HYEKVE come from the germline V gene. CDR3 in amino acids: CASSLDWGPNTGQLYF. The DNA read from the CDR3 is TGTGCCAGCTCTCTCGACTGGGGGCCAAACACCGGGCAGCTCTAC. Based on the CDR3 plus reference TRBV12-1 and TRBJ2-2, the full variable domain is DSGVVQSPRHIIKEKGGRSVLTCIPISGHSNVVWYQQTLGKELKFLIQHYEKVERDKGFLPSRFSVQQFDDYHSEMNMSALELEDSAMYFCASSLDWGPNTGQLYFGEGSKLTVL.

Turning to this clone: Gene names follow the mouse nomenclature. The read ends 1 residue early relative to the CDR3; the germline J gene fills the gap. This chain connects TRBV26 to TRBJ1-6, with a possible D match to TRBD1 (5 bases). TRBJ1-6 is an ORF, with its function uncertain. Deletions cut 0 bases from V and 8 bases from J, with 11 bases between. In germline, CDR1 is KGHPV, CDR2 FQNQEV (reference sequence). The CDR3 has 15 residues. CDR3 sequence reads: CASSLSPGKDSPLYF. The CDR3 bases that were read are TGTGCCAGCAGTCTGTCGCCAGGGAAAGATTCGCCCCTCTAC.

This clone was detected a few times. The listed genes are named as in mouse. The read terminates 1 residue ahead of where the CDR3 ends, so the germline J gene completes it. The V and J genes are TRBV13-1 and TRBJ2-7, with 10 bases fitting TRBD2. The CDR3 covers 16 residues. The germline V gene encodes CDR1 NSHNY and CDR2 SYGAGN. V shed 2 bases and J 0 bases; nucleotides not matched to a gene: 5. This chain's CDR3 is CASSEAGGALSYEQYF. The sequenced part of the CDR3 DNA is TGTGCCAGCAGTGAAGCTGGGGGGGCGCTCTCCTATGAACAGTAC.

On this clone itself: Mouse gene names and germline throughout. The read falls 1 residue short of the CDR3 end, and the missing part is taken from the germline J gene. The chain carries TRBV16 and TRBJ1-1; D is possibly TRBD1 (6 bases). Trimming cost V 4 bases and J 0 bases, with 9 bases left between them. This CDR3 comprises 14 residues. The germline V gene has CDR1 SGHSA and CDR2 FRNQAP. The CDR3 DNA, read in part, is TGTGCAAGCAGCTCAGGGACATCAAACACAGAAGTCTTC. Protein sequence: CASSSGTSNTEVF. The whole CDR3 is CASSSGTSNTEVFF. Supplemented by reference TRBV16 and TRBJ1-1, the full variable domain reads NAGVIQTPRHKVTGKGQEATLWCEPISGHSAVFWYRQTIVQGLEFLTYFRNQAPIDDSGMPKERFSAQMPNQSHSTLKIQSTQPQDSAVYLCASSSGTSNTEVFFGKGTRLTVV.

Turning to this clone: Germline and genes here are mouse. The read finishes 1 residue shy of the CDR3 end, and the germline J gene is used to complete it. The gene calls are TRBV16 and TRBJ1-3; D is ambiguous. The germline CDR1 and CDR2 sequences are SGHSA and FRNQAP. Deletions cut 0 bases from V and 1 base from J, with 4 bases between. The CDR3 has 14 amino acids. The CDR3 DNA, read in part, is TGTGCAAGCAGCTTAGAAGGATCTGGAAATACGCTCTAT. Amino acid sequence: CASSLEGSGNTLY. The CDR3 reads in full as CASSLEGSGNTLYF.

In the case of this clone: Gene and germline names: mouse. Read sequence stops 1 residue before the CDR3 end, and the germline J gene provides the missing end. The chain recombines TRBV29 with TRBJ2-7; maybe TRBD1 (6 bases). The CDR3 sequence is 12 residues long. The germline V gene encodes CDR1 MSHET and CDR2 SYDVDS. Trimming cost V 5 bases and J 3 bases, with 8 bases left between them. Incomplete CDR3 DNA: TGTGCTAGCAGTGGGGACAACTATGAACAGTAC. Protein: CASSGDNYEQY. The complete CDR3 sequence is CASSGDNYEQYF.

Remarks on this clone: Gene names denote mouse genes. The read halts 1 residue ahead of the CDR3 end, with the missing end drawn from the germline J gene. The rearrangement uses TRBV26 and TRBJ2-7; no firm D call. The V gene lost 2 bases and the J gene lost 5 bases, with 4 bases spanning the gap. CDR1 and CDR2 (germline): KGHPV, FQNQEV (reference sequence). CDR3 size: 11 residues. The sequenced CDR3 bases are TGTGCCAGCAGTCTGGGGGATGAACAGTAC. This gives the protein CASSLGDEQY. The CDR3 as a whole reads CASSLGDEQYF.

This clone has only a few counts. The gene symbols are mouse symbols. The CDR3 goes on 1 residue after the read ends, and that part is filled in from the germline J gene. This chain connects TRBV16 to TRBJ2-3; 12 positions match TRBD2. J lost 3 bases, V lost 4 bases, and 2 bases had no gene match. The CDR3 has 15 amino acids. Germline V gene data show CDR1 as SGHSA and CDR2 as FRNQAP. This chain's CDR3 is CASSWTGGGAETLYF. Incomplete CDR3 DNA: TGTGCAAGCAGCTGGACTGGGGGGGGAGCAGAAACGCTGTAT.

Regarding this clone: Each gene name is a mouse one. Read sequence stops 1 residue before the CDR3 end, and the germline J gene provides the missing end. The chain combines TRBV14 with TRBJ1-2; D is possibly TRBD1 (6 bases). Germline lookup yields CDR1 SGHDT and CDR2 FRDEAV. The germline V and J ends were trimmed by 2 bases and 4 bases, with 9 bases remaining between them. This CDR3 has 13 residues. This CDR3 reads CASSLQGISDYTF. The sequenced part of the CDR3 DNA is TGTGCCAGCAGTTTGCAGGGGATCTCCGACTACACC.

This clone was seen only once. The genes and germline here are from mouse. The CDR3 extends 1 residue past the end of the read, so its final part is completed from the germline J gene. The V and J genes are TRBV13-1 and TRBJ2-4; 12 positions match TRBD2. CDR3 size: 16 residues. J lost 0 bases, V lost 5 bases, and 4 bases had no gene match. Germline CDR1 reads NSHNY; CDR2 reads SYGAGN. This CDR3 reads CASRGTGGTSQNTLYF. The sequenced part of the CDR3 DNA is TGTGCCAGCAGGGGGACTGGGGGGACTAGTCAAAACACCTTGTAC.

Notes on this clone: Mouse gene names apply. The read terminates 1 residue before the CDR3 end, so the remaining end is supplied by the germline J gene. The chain links TRBV2 to TRBJ1-4; 7 nucleotides line up with TRBD1. V dropped 1 base and J dropped 2; count of bases not matched to a gene: 4. Germline V gene data show CDR1 as LGHNA and CDR2 as YSYQKL. The CDR3 totals 16 residues. CDR3 DNA, as far as it was read: TGTGCCAGCAGCCAAGTTCCGGGACAGTCCAACGAAAGATTATTT. It encodes CASSQVPGQSNERLF. The complete CDR3 sequence is CASSQVPGQSNERLFF.

This clone was seen more than once but under ten times. Germline and genes here are mouse. The read terminates 1 residue before the CDR3 end, so the remaining end is supplied by the germline J gene. This chain joins TRBV16 and TRBJ2-3; the D gene is possibly TRBD1 (6 bases). This CDR3 is built from 15 residues. Deletions cut 4 bases from V and 0 bases from J, with 11 bases between. Germline-derived CDR1 and CDR2 are SGHSA and FRNQAP. The part of the CDR3 DNA that was read is TGTGCAAGCAGCTCCAGGACAGATAGTGCAGAAACGCTGTAT. Translating gives CASSSRTDSAETLY. The full CDR3 reads CASSSRTDSAETLYF.

Concerning this clone itself: Mouse names are used for the genes. The read terminates 1 residue before the CDR3 end, so the remaining end is supplied by the germline J gene. This sequence joins TRBV13-2 and TRBJ2-2; no firm D call. The germline V gene encodes CDR1 NNHNN and CDR2 SYGAGS (reference sequence). The V and J ends lost 2 bases and 0 bases respectively, with 5 bases between them. This CDR3 contains 14 residues. This CDR3 reads CASGETANTGQLYF. The sequenced part of the CDR3 DNA is TGTGCCAGCGGTGAAACTGCAAACACCGGGCAGCTCTAC.

On this clone: All gene names here are mouse names. CDR3 loop: CASSLRDWGGASAETLYF. CDR3 DNA, as far as it was read: TGTGCCAGCAGCCTCCGGGACTGGGGGGGCGCTAGTGCAGAAACGCTGTAT. V is TRBV5 and J is TRBJ2-3, with 14 bases aligning to TRBD2. The sequenced fragment ends 1 residue before the CDR3 boundary, so the rest is inferred from the germline J gene. From germline, CDR1 is LGHNA and CDR2 YNLKQL (reference sequence). V trimming: 4 bases; J trimming: 0 bases; junction bases outside the gene matches: 6. The CDR3 has 18 amino acids.

Note on this clone: Gene labels here are mouse ones. The CDR3 DNA, read in part, is TGTGCCAGCAGTCTGGCTGGGGGGCCGTATGAACAGTAC. This encodes CASSLAGGPYEQY. Given in full, the CDR3 is CASSLAGGPYEQYF. This chain links TRBV26 with TRBJ2-7, with 8 nucleotides matching TRBD2. The read ends 1 residue before the CDR3 terminus; that terminus is restored from the germline J gene. Germline V gene lookup returns CDR1 KGHPV and CDR2 FQNQEV (reference sequence). This CDR3 region has 14 residues. V gave up 2 bases and J gave up 4 bases; unmatched junction bases: 4.

This clone was seen just once. Mouse gene names apply. Read sequence stops 1 residue before the CDR3 end, and the germline J gene provides the missing end. The chain recombines TRBV13-2 with TRBJ1-1, with TRBD1 identical over 9 bases. CDR3 length: 16 residues. The trim removed 3 bases at V and 0 bases at J, leaving 6 bases unmatched. Per the germline V gene, CDR1 is NNHNN and CDR2 is SYGAGS (reference sequence). The covered CDR3 bases are TGTGCCAGCGGTGGGCCGGGACAGGGAACAAACACAGAAGTCTTC. This encodes CASGGPGQGTNTEVF. The full CDR3 is CASGGPGQGTNTEVFF.

As for this clone: Gene names and germline refer to mouse. The CDR3 end falls 1 residue outside the read, so it is completed with the germline J gene. The genes are TRBV5 and TRBJ1-6; D is perhaps TRBD1 (5 bases). TRBJ1-6 is recorded as an ORF, its role being uncertain. V lost 1 base and J lost 8, with 15 bases in between. This CDR3 spans 16 amino acids. CDR1 is LGHNA, CDR2 YNLKQL, per germline (reference sequence). The part of the CDR3 DNA that was read is TGTGCCAGCAGCCAAGCTCTGAGGGGAAGTCATTCGCCCCTCTAC. Translated, it gives CASSQALRGSHSPLY. The whole CDR3 protein is CASSQALRGSHSPLYF.

Remarks on this clone: The gene names given are mouse names. Sequencing ends 1 residue short of the CDR3 end; the germline J gene provides the rest. This chain uses TRBV26 with TRBJ1-2; maybe TRBD1 (6 bases). Looked up from germline, CDR1 is KGHPV and CDR2 is FQNQEV (reference sequence). V gave up 4 bases and J gave up 3 bases, with 9 bases separating them. The length of the CDR3 is 13 residues. This CDR3 reads CASSRYRDSDYTF. Partial CDR3 DNA: TGTGCCAGCAGTCGGTACAGGGACTCCGACTACACC.

Comment on this clone: Gene labels here are mouse ones. The CDR3 end is not reached by the read, which stops 1 residue before it; the germline J gene fills it in. V is TRBV13-2 and J is TRBJ2-5, with 8 bases that match TRBD2. The CDR3 totals 13 residues. Germline loops: CDR1 NNHNN, CDR2 SYGAGS (reference sequence). V lost 7 bases and J lost 5; bases outside the gene matches: 6. CDR3 protein: CASFGGGADTQYF. The sequenced CDR3 bases are TGTGCCAGCTTTGGGGGGGGCGCAGACACCCAGTAC.

A note on this clone: Germline and genes: mouse. This CDR3 reads CASSWGAGNTLYF. The CDR3 bases that were read are TGTGCCAGCAGCTGGGGGGCTGGAAATACGCTCTAT. The chain combines TRBV26 with TRBJ1-3; possible D gene TRBD1, 5 bases. Coverage ceases 1 residue before the CDR3 finishes, and the germline J gene fills in the end. The V gene's germline CDR1 is KGHPV and CDR2 FQNQEV (reference sequence). This CDR3 spans 13 amino acids. V lost 6 bases and J 2 bases, leaving 8 bases between the germline ends.

As for this clone: Gene names are the mouse ones. The read terminates 1 residue ahead of where the CDR3 ends, so the germline J gene completes it. The rearrangement uses TRBV26 and TRBJ2-1, with D perhaps TRBD1 (5 bases). This CDR3 is 13 amino acids long. The V and J ends lost 5 bases and 3 bases respectively, with 8 bases between them. Germline V gene sequence: CDR1 KGHPV, CDR2 FQNQEV (reference sequence). CDR3 protein: CASSFDSYAEQFF. The CDR3 bases that were read are TGTGCCAGCAGTTTCGACAGCTATGCTGAGCAGTTC.

Concerning this clone itself: Gene names are the mouse ones. CDR3 DNA (partial): TGTGCCAGCAGTCGACAGGGTTCCTATAATTCGCCCCTCTAC. The encoded protein is CASSRQGSYNSPLY. The CDR3 as a whole reads CASSRQGSYNSPLYF. The chain uses TRBV19 and TRBJ1-6; 7 nucleotides align to TRBD1. The read finishes 1 residue shy of the CDR3 end, and the germline J gene is used to complete it. TRBJ1-6 is identified as an open reading frame with a role that is uncertain. CDR3 length: 15 residues. The germline CDR1 and CDR2 sequences are FNHDT and SITEND (reference sequence). The V gene end was trimmed by 4 bases and the J gene end by 0 bases; junction bases not matched to a gene: 1.

On this clone: The gene symbols are mouse symbols. From the germline J gene comes the end of the CDR3, since the read stops 1 residue before it. V usage is TRBV16 and J usage is TRBJ2-1; D is ambiguous. V lost 4 bases to trimming and J lost 4 bases, with 11 bases between them. The CDR3 sequence is 14 residues long. The germline CDR1 and CDR2 sequences are SGHSA and FRNQAP. The CDR3 DNA, read in part, is TGTGCAAGCAGCTCTGGAGCGGGATATGCTGAGCAGTTC. This encodes CASSSGAGYAEQF. The complete CDR3 reads CASSSGAGYAEQFF.

Concerning this clone: Germline and genes: mouse. The CDR3 end falls 1 residue outside the read, so it is completed with the germline J gene. The chain has TRBV26 and TRBJ2-5, with TRBD2 matching 10 bases. Germline-derived CDR1 and CDR2 are KGHPV and FQNQEV (reference sequence). This CDR3 comprises 15 residues. The J segment lost 7 bases and the V segment lost 2 bases, leaving 6 bases of the junction unmatched. Incomplete CDR3 DNA: TGTGCCAGCAGTCTGAGGCTGGGGGGGCCTTACACCCAGTAC. It translates to CASSLRLGGPYTQY. The CDR3 in its entirety is CASSLRLGGPYTQYF.

This clone turned up a few times. Gene and germline names: mouse. The read ends 1 residue before the CDR3 terminus; that terminus is restored from the germline J gene. The gene calls are TRBV26 and TRBJ1-3; the D is unclear. Germline CDR1 is KGHPV and CDR2 is FQNQEV (reference sequence). The CDR3 sequence is 14 residues long. V lost 1 base, J lost 0 bases, and 4 bases lay in between. Partial CDR3 DNA: TGTGCCAGCAGTCTGTTCCCTTCTGGAAATACGCTCTAT. This sequence encodes CASSLFPSGNTLY. The whole CDR3 region reads CASSLFPSGNTLYF.

This clone was counted between two and nine times. Any gene name here is a mouse gene name. The covered CDR3 bases are TGTGCCAGCACATCTCAGGGGTACTATGCTGAGCAGTTC. It yields the protein CASTSQGYYAEQF. The full CDR3 reads CASTSQGYYAEQFF. The chain combines TRBV13-3 with TRBJ2-1, with TRBD1 as a possible D gene (6 bases). The read terminates 1 residue ahead of where the CDR3 ends, so the germline J gene completes it. V was trimmed by 6 bases and J by 2 bases, leaving 12 bases between them. The germline V gene encodes CDR1 NNHDY and CDR2 SYVADS. This CDR3 has 14 residues.

Points on this clone: Gene names refer to mouse genes. The sequence runs out 1 residue before the end of the CDR3; the remainder is reconstructed from the germline J gene. This chain links TRBV4 with TRBJ1-2; D uncertain. The CDR3 extends over 14 amino acids. The germline gives CDR1 LGHDT, CDR2 YNNKQL (reference sequence). Trimming cost V 5 bases and J 0 bases, with 10 bases left between them. The CDR3 spells CASSLDIANSDYTF. Incomplete CDR3 DNA: TGTGCCAGCAGCCTCGACATTGCAAACTCCGACTACACC.